This T cell receptor (beta chain) was sequenced for a study of blood T cell repertoires in COVID-19. Across the study: Samples of COVID-19 (acute and convalescent) were obtained from the United States, Italy and Spain. T cells, B-cell-depleted T cells, or PBMCs supplied cDNA or gDNA.

CDR1 SNHLY and CDR2 FYNNEI come from the germline V gene. This CDR3 is built from 16 residues. Trimming left V 4 bases short and J 5 bases short, with 15 bases between. In the authors' methods: Estimation of nucleated cell counts relied on the amplification of reference gene primers. Here immunoSEQ multiplex PCR was the method, and the copy in TCRdb shows in-frame clones only, minus some. V and J calls plus clone size are reproduced from that table; the DNA served to infer D and trimming. The table has about 110,000 clones, over 75% seen once. This sequence originates from a woman aged 45-65 years with acute or convalescent COVID-19. Sample: peripheral blood. The chain couples TRBV2 to TRBJ1-6; D gene uncertain. The CDR3 is CASSAGEPRNNSPLHF. CDR3 DNA sequence: TGTGCCAGCAGTGCCGGGGAACCTAGGAATAATTCACCCCTCCACTTT. Together with reference TRBV2 and TRBJ1-6, the CDR3 gives the full variable domain: EPEVTQTPSHQVTQMGQEVILRCVPISNHLYFYWYRQILGQKVEFLVSFYNNEISEKSEIFDDQFSVERPDGSNFTLKIRSTKLEDSAMYFCASSAGEPRNNSPLHFGNGTRLTVT.